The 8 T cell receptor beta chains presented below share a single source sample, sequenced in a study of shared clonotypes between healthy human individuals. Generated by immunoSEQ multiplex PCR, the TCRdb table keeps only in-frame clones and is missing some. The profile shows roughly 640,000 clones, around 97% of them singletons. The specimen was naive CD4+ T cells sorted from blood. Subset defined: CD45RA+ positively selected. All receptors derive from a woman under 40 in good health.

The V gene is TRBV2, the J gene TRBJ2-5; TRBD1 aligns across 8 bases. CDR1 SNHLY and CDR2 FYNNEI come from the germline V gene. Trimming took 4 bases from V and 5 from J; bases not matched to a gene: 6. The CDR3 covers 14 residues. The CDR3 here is CASSARQGKETQYF. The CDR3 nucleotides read TGTGCCAGCAGTGCGAGACAGGGGAAGGAGACCCAGTACTTC. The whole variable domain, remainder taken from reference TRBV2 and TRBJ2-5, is EPEVTQTPSHQVTQMGQEVILRCVPISNHLYFYWYRQILGQKVEFLVSFYNNEISEKSEIFDDQFSVERPDGSNFTLKIRSTKLEDSAMYFCASSARQGKETQYFGPGTRLLVL.

DNA for the CDR3: TGTGCCAGCTCGCCGATGGGGGTATCGCTCTACGAGCAGTACTTC. This sequence encodes CASSPMGVSLYEQYF. V usage is TRBV18 and J usage is TRBJ2-7; D is perhaps TRBD1 or TRBD2 (5 bases each). Trimming cost V 6 bases and J 3 bases, with 18 bases left between them. The germline CDR1 and CDR2 sequences are KGHSH and LQKENI. The CDR3 has 15 amino acids.

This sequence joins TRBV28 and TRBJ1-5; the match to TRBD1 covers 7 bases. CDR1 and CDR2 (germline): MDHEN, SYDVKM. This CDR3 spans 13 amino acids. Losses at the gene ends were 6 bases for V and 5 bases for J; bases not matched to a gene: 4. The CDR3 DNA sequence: TGTGCCAGCAGAACCGGACAGGATCAGCCCCAGCATTTT. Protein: CASRTGQDQPQHF.

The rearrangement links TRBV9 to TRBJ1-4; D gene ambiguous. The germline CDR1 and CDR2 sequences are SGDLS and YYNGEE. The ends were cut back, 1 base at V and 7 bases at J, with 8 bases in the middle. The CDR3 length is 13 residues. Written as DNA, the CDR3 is TGTGCCAGCAGCGTAAGCTGGGGTGAAAAACTGTTTTTT. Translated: CASSVSWGEKLFF.

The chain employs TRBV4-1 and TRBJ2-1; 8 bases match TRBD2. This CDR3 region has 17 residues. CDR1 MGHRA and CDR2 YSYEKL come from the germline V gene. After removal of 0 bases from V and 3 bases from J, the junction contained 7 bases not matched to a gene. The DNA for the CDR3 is TGCGCCAGCAGCCAAGACCAAGCGGGAGTCGTCTACAATGAGCAGTTCTTC. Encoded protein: CASSQDQAGVVYNEQFF.

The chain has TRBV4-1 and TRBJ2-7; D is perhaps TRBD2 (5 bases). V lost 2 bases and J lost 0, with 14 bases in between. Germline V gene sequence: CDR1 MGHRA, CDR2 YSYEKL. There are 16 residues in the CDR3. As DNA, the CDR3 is TGCGCCAGCAGCCAAACTTCAGCGGTTAGCTCCTACGAGCAGTACTTC. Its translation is CASSQTSAVSSYEQYF.

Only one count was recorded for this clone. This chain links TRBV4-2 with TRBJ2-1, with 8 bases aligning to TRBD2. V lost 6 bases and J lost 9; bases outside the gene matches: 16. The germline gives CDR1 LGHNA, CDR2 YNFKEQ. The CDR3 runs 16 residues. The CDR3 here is CASSRPDQREKVEQFF. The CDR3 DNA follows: TGTGCCAGCAGTCGCCCCGATCAGCGGGAGAAGGTTGAGCAGTTCTTC.

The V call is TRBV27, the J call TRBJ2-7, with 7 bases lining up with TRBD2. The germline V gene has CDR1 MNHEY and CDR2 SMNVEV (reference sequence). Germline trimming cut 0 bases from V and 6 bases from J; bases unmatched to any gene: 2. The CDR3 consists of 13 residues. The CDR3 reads CASSLSREAEQYF. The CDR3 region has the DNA TGTGCCAGCAGTTTATCACGGGAGGCCGAGCAGTACTTC.